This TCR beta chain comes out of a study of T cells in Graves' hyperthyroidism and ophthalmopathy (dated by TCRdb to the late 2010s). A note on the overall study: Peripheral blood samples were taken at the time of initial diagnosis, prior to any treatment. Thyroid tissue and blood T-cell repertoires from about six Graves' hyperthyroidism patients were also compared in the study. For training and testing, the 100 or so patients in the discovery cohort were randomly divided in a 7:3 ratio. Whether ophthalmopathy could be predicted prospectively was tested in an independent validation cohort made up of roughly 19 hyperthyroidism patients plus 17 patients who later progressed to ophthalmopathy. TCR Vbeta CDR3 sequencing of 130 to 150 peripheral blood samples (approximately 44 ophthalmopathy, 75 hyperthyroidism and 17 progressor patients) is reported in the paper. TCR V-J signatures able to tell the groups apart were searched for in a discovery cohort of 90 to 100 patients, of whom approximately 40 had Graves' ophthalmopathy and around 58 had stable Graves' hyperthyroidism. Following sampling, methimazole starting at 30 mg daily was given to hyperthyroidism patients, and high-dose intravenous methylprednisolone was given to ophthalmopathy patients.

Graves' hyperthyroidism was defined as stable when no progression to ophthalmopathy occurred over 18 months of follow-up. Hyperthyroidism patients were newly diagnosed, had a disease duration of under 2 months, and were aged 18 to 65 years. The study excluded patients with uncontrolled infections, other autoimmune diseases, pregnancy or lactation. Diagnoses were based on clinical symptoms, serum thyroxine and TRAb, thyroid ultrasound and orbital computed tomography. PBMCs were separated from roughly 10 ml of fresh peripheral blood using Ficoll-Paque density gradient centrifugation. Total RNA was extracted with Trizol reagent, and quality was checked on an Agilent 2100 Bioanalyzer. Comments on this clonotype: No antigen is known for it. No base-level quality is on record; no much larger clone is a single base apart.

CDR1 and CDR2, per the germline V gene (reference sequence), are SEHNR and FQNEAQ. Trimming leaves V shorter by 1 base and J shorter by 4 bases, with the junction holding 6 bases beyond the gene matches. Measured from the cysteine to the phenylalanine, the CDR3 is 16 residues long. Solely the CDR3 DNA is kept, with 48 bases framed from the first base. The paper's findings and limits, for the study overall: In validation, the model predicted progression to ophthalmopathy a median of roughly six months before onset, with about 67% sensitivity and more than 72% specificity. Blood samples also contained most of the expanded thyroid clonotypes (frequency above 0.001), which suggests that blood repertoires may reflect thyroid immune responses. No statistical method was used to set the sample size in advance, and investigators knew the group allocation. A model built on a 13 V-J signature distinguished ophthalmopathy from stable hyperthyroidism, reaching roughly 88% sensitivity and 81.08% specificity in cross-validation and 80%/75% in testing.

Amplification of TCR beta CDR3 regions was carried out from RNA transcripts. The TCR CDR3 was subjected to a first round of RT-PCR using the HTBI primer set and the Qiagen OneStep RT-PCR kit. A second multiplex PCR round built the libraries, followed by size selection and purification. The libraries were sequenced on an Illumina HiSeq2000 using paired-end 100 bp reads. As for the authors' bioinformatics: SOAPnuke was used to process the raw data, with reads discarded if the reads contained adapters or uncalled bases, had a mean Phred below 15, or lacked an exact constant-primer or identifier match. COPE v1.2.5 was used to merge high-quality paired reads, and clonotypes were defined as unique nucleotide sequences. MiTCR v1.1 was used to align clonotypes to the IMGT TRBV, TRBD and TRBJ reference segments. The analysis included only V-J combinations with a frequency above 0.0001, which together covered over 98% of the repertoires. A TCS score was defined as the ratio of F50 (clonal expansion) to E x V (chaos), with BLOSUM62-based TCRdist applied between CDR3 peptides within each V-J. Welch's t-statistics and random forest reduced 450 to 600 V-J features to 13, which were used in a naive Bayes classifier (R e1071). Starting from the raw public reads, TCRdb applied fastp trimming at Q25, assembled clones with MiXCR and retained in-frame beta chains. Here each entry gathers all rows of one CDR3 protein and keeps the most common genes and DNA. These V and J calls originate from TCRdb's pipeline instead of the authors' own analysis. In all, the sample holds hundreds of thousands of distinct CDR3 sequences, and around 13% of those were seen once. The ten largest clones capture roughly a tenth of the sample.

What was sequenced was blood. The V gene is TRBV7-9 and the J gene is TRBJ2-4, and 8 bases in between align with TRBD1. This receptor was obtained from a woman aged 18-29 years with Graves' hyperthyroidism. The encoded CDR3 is CASSLGLRDRKNIQYF. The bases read TGTGCCAGCAGCTTAGGGCTCCGGGACAGGAAAAACATTCAGTACTTC.